Each of the 18 T cell receptor beta chains below was sequenced from the same sample in a study of T cell responses to AZD1222 COVID-19 vaccine. The method was immunoSEQ multiplex PCR; TCRdb's version includes in-frame clones alone and lacks a portion of them. This sample has more than 110,000 clones, with 70% to 90% found just once. This specimen consisted of peripheral blood, obtained on day 0 of AZD1222 vaccination. The receptors shown here come from an adult in good health.

This sequence joins TRBV4-2 and TRBJ1-1; D remains unclear. The CDR3 runs to 14 residues. Trimming left V 0 bases short and J 3 bases short, with 8 bases between. CDR1 is LGHNA and CDR2 is YNFKEQ in the germline V gene. CDR3 coding DNA: TGTGCCAGCAGCCAAGAAATCACGGACACTGAAGCTTTCTTT. As protein: CASSQEITDTEAFF.

In this sample, this clone turned up a few times. The chain has TRBV12-3 or TRBV12-4 and TRBJ1-5; D is undetermined. The V end lost 7 bases, the J end lost 0 bases, and 4 bases lay between the germline ends. The CDR3 length is 12 residues. CDR3: CASTHSNQPQHF. The CDR3 DNA sequence: TGTGCCAGCACCCATAGCAATCAGCCCCAGCATTTT.

The CDR3 is CASSHQDGTDTQYF. For the CDR3, the DNA is TGTGCCAGCAGCCACCAAGACGGCACAGATACGCAGTATTTT. V is TRBV11-2 and J is TRBJ2-3, with no clear D. Germline CDR1 reads SGHAT; CDR2 reads FQNNGV. The CDR3 runs 14 residues. V was trimmed by 5 bases and J by 1 base, leaving 10 bases between them.

In DNA, the CDR3 is TGTGCCAGCAGCTACGGGGAGAGACACCTTAATGAAAAACTGTTTTTT. Translated, it gives CASSYGERHLNEKLFF. The V and J genes are TRBV28 and TRBJ1-4; D unresolved. Trimming removed 6 bases at V and 4 bases at J, with 18 bases between. In germline, CDR1 is MDHEN, CDR2 SYDVKM. This CDR3 contains 16 residues.

Many counts were recorded for this clone. V usage is TRBV6-5 and J usage is TRBJ2-2; D is ambiguous. Trimming removed 10 bases from V and 3 bases from J, with 9 bases in between. The CDR3 is 12 residues long. Germline V gene lookup returns CDR1 MNHEY and CDR2 SVGAGI. The CDR3 is CATLGDTGELFF. The CDR3, as DNA: TGTGCCACCCTAGGAGACACCGGGGAGCTGTTTTTT.

This clone is a singleton in its sample. This chain connects TRBV11-2 to TRBJ2-2; the D gene could be TRBD1 or TRBD2 (5 bases each). V was shortened by 4 bases and J by 7 bases, with 25 bases between the two germline ends. CDR1 and CDR2 (germline): SGHAT, FQNNGV. There are 18 residues in the CDR3. The CDR3 DNA sequence: TGTGCCAGCAGCTACCTCCGGGACGCCTTGCGGAACGGCGGGGAGCTGTTTTTT. Its translation: CASSYLRDALRNGGELFF.

The V call is TRBV12-1, the J call TRBJ2-3; the DNA was not used to check the table's D call, TRBD2. TRBV12-1 is tagged as a pseudogene. CDR3 size: 15 residues. The CDR3 bases are TGTGCCAGCAGCCCCAGGTTAGTGGGGGGGGATACGCAGTATTTT. This sequence encodes CASSPRLVGGDTQYF.

This clone is medium-sized. The J gene is TRBJ1-2, the V gene TRBV6-6, with D possibly TRBD1 on 5 matching bases. Germline CDR1 and CDR2: MNHNY and SVGAGI (reference sequence). CDR3 size: 14 residues. V lost 5 bases, J lost 2 bases, and 12 bases lay in between. The CDR3 sequence: CASSQVTVNYGYTF. The CDR3 DNA sequence: TGTGCCAGCAGTCAAGTGACAGTAAACTATGGCTACACCTTC.

V is TRBV5-1 and J is TRBJ1-4; maybe TRBD1 (5 bases). This CDR3 spans 16 amino acids. Germline CDR1 is SGHRS and CDR2 is YFSETQ. The V end lost 0 bases, the J end lost 4 bases, and 13 bases lay between the germline ends. The CDR3 reads CASSLEGPGGNEKLFF. DNA for the CDR3: TGCGCCAGCAGCTTGGAAGGGCCGGGGGGTAATGAAAAACTGTTTTTT.

In this sample, this clone turned up once. The CDR3 is CASSPRLTSGSTYEQYF. In DNA, the CDR3 is TGTGCCAGCAGTCCCCGCCTAACTAGCGGGTCTACCTACGAGCAGTACTTC. J is TRBJ2-7 and V is TRBV27; 9 bases are a match to TRBD2. After removal of 5 bases from V and 2 bases from J, the junction contained 13 bases not matched to a gene. The germline gives CDR1 MNHEY, CDR2 SMNVEV (reference sequence). This CDR3 contains 17 residues.

This rearrangement joins TRBV7-2 to TRBJ1-1; 7 bases line up with TRBD1. Trimming cost V 6 bases and J 3 bases; bases outside gene matches: 4. The CDR3 has 13 residues. Germline assignment: CDR1 SGHTA and CDR2 FQGNSA. Here the CDR3 reads CASRRDSYTEAFF. The CDR3 DNA sequence: TGTGCCAGCAGACGGGACAGCTACACTGAAGCTTTCTTT. Complete variable domain (other parts from reference TRBV7-2 and TRBJ1-1): GAGVSQSPSNKVTEKGKDVELRCDPISGHTALYWYRQSLGQGLEFLIYFQGNSAPDKSGLPSDRFSAERTGGSVSTLTIQRTQQEDSAVYLCASRRDSYTEAFFGQGTRLTVV.

As for this clone: Other DNA sequences from this sample encode an identical CDR3 as well. CDR3: CASSLQETQYF. The CDR3 DNA is TGCGCCAGCAGCTTGCAAGAGACCCAGTACTTC. The chain couples TRBV5-1 to TRBJ2-5; D is unresolved. CDR3 length equals 11 residues. V was shortened by 1 base and J by 2 bases, with 0 bases between the two germline ends. Germline V gives CDR1 SGHRS, CDR2 YFSETQ.

The chain is built from TRBV7-9 and TRBJ2-4; no reliable D call. Germline V gene sequence: CDR1 SEHNR, CDR2 FQNEAQ (reference sequence). V dropped 1 base and J dropped 0 bases, with 19 bases sitting between them. The CDR3 sequence is 19 residues long. The CDR3 spells CASSLGGPVRSLAKNIQYF. The CDR3 nucleotides are TGTGCCAGCAGCTTAGGCGGTCCAGTCCGTTCACTAGCCAAAAACATTCAGTACTTC.

This chain uses TRBV2 with TRBJ1-1; 7 bases are shared with TRBD1. Germline CDR1 and CDR2: SNHLY and FYNNEI. The CDR3 is 14 residues long. V trimming: 7 bases; J trimming: 2 bases; junction bases outside the gene matches: 7. The CDR3 loop reads CASKGAMVNTEAFF. CDR3 in DNA: TGTGCCAGCAAGGGGGCGATGGTAAACACTGAAGCTTTCTTT.

The V and J genes are TRBV4-1 and TRBJ1-1; maybe TRBD1 (6 bases). From germline, CDR1 is MGHRA and CDR2 YSYEKL. CDR3 size: 15 residues. V was pared by 4 bases and J by 5 bases, with 17 bases between. The chain's CDR3 is CASSPLAQGKTEAFF. CDR3 in DNA: TGCGCCAGCAGCCCTCTCGCACAGGGTAAAACTGAAGCTTTCTTT.

The chain joins TRBV5-1 to TRBJ2-4; D might be TRBD1 (6 bases). The V end was cut by 3 bases, the J end by 0 bases, with 10 bases between. Germline CDR1 SGHRS, CDR2 YFSETQ. The CDR3 has 15 amino acids. This CDR3 is CASSSAGEAKNIQYF. CDR3 nucleotide sequence: TGCGCCAGCAGCTCGGCAGGGGAAGCCAAAAACATTCAGTACTTC. Looking up the rest from reference TRBV5-1 and TRBJ2-4 gives the full variable domain: KAGVTQTPRYLIKTRGQQVTLSCSPISGHRSVSWYQQTPGQGLQFLFEYFSETQRNKGNFPGRFSGRQFSNSRSEMNVSTLELGDSALYLCASSSAGEAKNIQYFGAGTRLSVL.

The chain uses TRBV28 and TRBJ2-5, with 7 bases aligning to TRBD1. The CDR3 is made up of 13 amino acids. Unmatched junction bases numbered 3, after V lost 3 bases and J lost 5 bases. Germline-derived CDR1 and CDR2 are MDHEN and SYDVKM. CDR3 protein: CASSLKGAETQYF. As DNA, the CDR3 is TGTGCCAGCAGTTTGAAGGGGGCCGAGACCCAGTACTTC.

The chain uses TRBV6-1 and TRBJ2-1; 12 bases match TRBD2. CDR1 MNHNS and CDR2 SASEGT come from the germline V gene. The CDR3 is made up of 22 amino acids. V lost 2 bases to trimming and J lost 10 bases; unmatched junction nucleotides: 27. CDR3 coding DNA: TGTGCCAGCAGTGAAAACCCCTGGGGTGCTAGCGGGAGGGCCCTAAAAGAGGGAGAGCAGTTCTTC. Amino acids: CASSENPWGASGRALKEGEQFF.